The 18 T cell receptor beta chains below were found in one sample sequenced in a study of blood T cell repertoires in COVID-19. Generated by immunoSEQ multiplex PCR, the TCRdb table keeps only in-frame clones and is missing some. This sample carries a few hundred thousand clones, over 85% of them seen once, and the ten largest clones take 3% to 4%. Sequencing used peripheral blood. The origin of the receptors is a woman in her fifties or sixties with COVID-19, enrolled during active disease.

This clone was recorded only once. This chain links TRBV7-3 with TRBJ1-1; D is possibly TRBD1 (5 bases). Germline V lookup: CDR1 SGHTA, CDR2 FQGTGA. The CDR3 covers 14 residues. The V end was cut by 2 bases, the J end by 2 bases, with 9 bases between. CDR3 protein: CASSLQGGNTEAFF. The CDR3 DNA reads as TGTGCCAGCAGCTTACAGGGAGGCAACACTGAAGCTTTCTTT.

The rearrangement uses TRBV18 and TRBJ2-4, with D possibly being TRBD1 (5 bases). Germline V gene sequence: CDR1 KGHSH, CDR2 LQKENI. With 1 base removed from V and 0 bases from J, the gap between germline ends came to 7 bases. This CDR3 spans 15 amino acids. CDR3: CASSPQGLAKNIQYF. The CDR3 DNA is TGTGCCAGCTCACCACAGGGGTTAGCCAAAAACATTCAGTACTTC.

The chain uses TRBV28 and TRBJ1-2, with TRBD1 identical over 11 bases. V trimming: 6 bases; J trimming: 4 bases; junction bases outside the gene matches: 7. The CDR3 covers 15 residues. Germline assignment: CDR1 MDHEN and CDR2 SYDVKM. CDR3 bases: TGTGCCAGCAGCCCCGGGACAGGGGGAACCTATGGCTACACCTTC. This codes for CASSPGTGGTYGYTF.

This chain's CDR3 is CASRPSGQPYEQYF. Written as DNA, the CDR3 is TGTGCCAGCAGACCTTCGGGACAGCCCTACGAGCAGTACTTC. The gene calls are TRBV7-2 and TRBJ2-7, with TRBD1 matching over 7 bases. The germline CDR1 and CDR2 sequences are SGHTA and FQGNSA. The CDR3 is 14 residues long. With V trimmed by 6 bases and J by 2 bases, 7 bases remained unmatched.

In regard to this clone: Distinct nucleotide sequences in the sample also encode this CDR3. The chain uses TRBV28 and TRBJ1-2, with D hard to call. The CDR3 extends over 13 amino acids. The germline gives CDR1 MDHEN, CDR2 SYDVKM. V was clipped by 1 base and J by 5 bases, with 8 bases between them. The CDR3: CASSLSGGYGYTF. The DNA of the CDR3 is TGTGCCAGCAGTTTATCCGGCGGATATGGCTACACCTTC.

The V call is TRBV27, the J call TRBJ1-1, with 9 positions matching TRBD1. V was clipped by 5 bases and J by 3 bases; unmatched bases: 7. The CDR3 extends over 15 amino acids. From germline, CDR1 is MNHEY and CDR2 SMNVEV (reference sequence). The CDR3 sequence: CASSKRDREYTEAFF. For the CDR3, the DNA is TGTGCCAGCAGTAAGCGGGACAGGGAGTACACTGAAGCTTTCTTT.

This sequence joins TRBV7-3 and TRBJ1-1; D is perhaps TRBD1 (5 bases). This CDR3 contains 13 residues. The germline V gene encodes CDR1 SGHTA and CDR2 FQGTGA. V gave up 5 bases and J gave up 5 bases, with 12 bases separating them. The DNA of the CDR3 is TGTGCCAGCAGCCCCTGGGGGGGGACTGAAGCTTTCTTT. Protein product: CASSPWGGTEAFF.

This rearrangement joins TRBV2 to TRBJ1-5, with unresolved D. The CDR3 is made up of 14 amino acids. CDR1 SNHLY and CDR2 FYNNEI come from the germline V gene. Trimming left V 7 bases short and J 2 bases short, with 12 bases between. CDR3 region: CASTSGRGNQPQHF. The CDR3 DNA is TGTGCCAGCACGTCGGGTCGGGGCAATCAGCCCCAGCATTTT.

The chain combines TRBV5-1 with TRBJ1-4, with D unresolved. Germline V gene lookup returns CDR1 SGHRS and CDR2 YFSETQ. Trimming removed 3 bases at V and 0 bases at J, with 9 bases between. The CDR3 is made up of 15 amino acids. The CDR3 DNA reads TGCGCCAGCAGCTCATCAGTTGCAACTAATGAAAAACTGTTTTTT. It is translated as CASSSSVATNEKLFF.

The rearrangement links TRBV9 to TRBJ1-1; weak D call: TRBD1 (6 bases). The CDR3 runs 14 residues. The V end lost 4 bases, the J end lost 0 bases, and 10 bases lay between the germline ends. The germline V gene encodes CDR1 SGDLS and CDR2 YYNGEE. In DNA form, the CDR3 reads TGTGCCAGCAGCCGGACAGAAATGAACACTGAAGCTTTCTTT. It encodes CASSRTEMNTEAFF.

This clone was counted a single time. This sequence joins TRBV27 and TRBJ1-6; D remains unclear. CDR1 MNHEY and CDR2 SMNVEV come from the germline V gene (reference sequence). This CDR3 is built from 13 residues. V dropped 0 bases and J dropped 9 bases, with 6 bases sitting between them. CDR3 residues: CASSLSARSPLHF. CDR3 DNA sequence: TGTGCCAGCAGTTTATCCGCGCGTTCACCCCTCCACTTT.

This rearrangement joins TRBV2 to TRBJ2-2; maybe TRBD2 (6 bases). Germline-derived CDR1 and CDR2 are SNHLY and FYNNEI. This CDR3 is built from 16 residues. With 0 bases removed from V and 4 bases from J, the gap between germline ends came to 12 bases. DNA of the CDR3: TGTGCCAGCAGTGAAGCAATTAGCGGTCCCACCGGGGAGCTGTTTTTT. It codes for CASSEAISGPTGELFF.

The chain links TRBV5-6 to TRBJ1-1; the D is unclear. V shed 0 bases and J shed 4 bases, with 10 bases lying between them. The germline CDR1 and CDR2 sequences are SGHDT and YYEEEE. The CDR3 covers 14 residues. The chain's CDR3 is CASSLGGVGTEAFF. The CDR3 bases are TGTGCCAGCAGCTTGGGAGGCGTCGGCACTGAAGCTTTCTTT.

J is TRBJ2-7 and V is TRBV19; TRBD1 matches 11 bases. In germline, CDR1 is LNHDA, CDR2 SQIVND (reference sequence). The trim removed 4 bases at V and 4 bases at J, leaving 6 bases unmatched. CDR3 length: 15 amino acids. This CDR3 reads CASSTPGTGGYEQYF. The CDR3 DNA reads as TGTGCCAGTAGTACACCCGGGACAGGGGGATACGAGCAGTACTTC. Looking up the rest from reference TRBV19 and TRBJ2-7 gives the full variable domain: DGGITQSPKYLFRKEGQNVTLSCEQNLNHDAMYWYRQDPGQGLRLIYYSQIVNDFQKGDIAEGYSVSREKKESFPLTVTSAQKNPTAFYLCASSTPGTGGYEQYFGPGTRLTVT.

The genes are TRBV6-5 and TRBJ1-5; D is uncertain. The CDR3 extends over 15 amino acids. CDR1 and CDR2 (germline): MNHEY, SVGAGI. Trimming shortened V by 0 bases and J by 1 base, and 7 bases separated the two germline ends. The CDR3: CASSYSSRSNQPQHF. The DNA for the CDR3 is TGTGCCAGCAGTTACTCTAGCCGGAGCAATCAGCCCCAGCATTTT.

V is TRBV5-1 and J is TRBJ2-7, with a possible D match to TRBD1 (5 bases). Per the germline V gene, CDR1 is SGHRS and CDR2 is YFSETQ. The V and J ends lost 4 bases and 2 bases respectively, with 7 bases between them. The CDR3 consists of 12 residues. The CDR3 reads CASSMTAYEQYF. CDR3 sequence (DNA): TGCGCCAGCAGCATGACAGCCTACGAGCAGTACTTC. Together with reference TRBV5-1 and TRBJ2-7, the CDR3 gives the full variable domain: KAGVTQTPRYLIKTRGQQVTLSCSPISGHRSVSWYQQTPGQGLQFLFEYFSETQRNKGNFPGRFSGRQFSNSRSEMNVSTLELGDSALYLCASSMTAYEQYFGPGTRLTVT.

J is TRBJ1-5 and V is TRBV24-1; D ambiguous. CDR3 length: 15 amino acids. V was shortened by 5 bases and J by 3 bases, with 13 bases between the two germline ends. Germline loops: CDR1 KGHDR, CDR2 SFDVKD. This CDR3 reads CATSAASGINQPQHF. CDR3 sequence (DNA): TGTGCCACCAGTGCCGCGTCGGGAATCAATCAGCCCCAGCATTTT.

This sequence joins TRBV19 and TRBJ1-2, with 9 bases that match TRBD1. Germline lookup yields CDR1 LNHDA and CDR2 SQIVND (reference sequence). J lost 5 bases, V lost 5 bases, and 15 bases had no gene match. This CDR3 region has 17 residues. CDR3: CASSLGQGTSARYGYTF. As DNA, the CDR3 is TGTGCCAGTAGTTTGGGACAGGGCACCTCCGCTCGGTATGGCTACACCTTC.